Given below is one T cell receptor beta chain in context. Its antigen remains undetermined. No clone much larger than this one lies a single base away; base qualities are absent. TCR CDR3 regions were amplified from genomic DNA by multiplex PCR using the deep immunoSEQ assay. Genomic DNA extracted from each cell subset was distributed evenly over all wells of several immunoSEQ 96-well plates, and each plate served as one replicate. For sorted subsets, approximately 200 ng of genomic DNA, equivalent to 30,000 or so T cell genomes, went into each replicate PCR. Purified libraries were quantified with a Qubit 3.0 fluorometer, sized on a Bioanalyzer 2100, and re-quantified with the KAPA Library Quantification kit. Every immunoSEQ 96-well plate was sequenced on a separate single-read 150-cycle Illumina NextSeq 550 flow cell. In the original analysis: Because the immunoSEQ output included only junctional sequences and no quality scores, the filtering could not be the same as the filtering used for full-length reads. Sequences were annotated with PyIR, a Python wrapper for IgBLAST v1.9, using IMGT germline references to assign V/J genes and CDR3. Reads were removed for weak V/J assignments (E-value above 1e-6), missing CDR3, stop codons, out-of-frame junctions, or ambiguous translated residues. A V3J clonotype was defined by an identical inferred V gene, J gene, and CDR3 amino acid sequence. To compute the percentage overlap between repertoires, the number of shared unique clonotypes was divided by the size of the smaller repertoire. RTK rarefaction, the Chao1 estimator, and Recon v2.1 estimates of unobserved clonotypes were used to assess repertoire richness. Generation probabilities were computed with OLGA for all TCRbeta clonotypes obtained by the gDNA method from four donors. The clones in this table, taken by TCRdb from immuneACCESS, are in-frame only. Not every clone is retained; where verified, under half of the shortfall comes from an unresolved V gene, and the cause of the rest is unknown. V, J and clone size are those of that table, while D and trimming were read from the DNA. The sample profile shows approximately 810,000 clones; about 91% of them were found once. Together, the top ten hold less than 25% of the sample.

The data stem from a study of shared clonotypes between healthy human individuals (dated by TCRdb to the early 2020s). In the study overall: A couple of women and a few men aged 18 to 49 years were included in the cohort. To estimate repertoire size and how much clonotypes are shared between individuals, the study performed deep sequencing of blood TCR repertoires from a few healthy adults. Between about 0.8 and 9.5 billion PBMCs per donor were obtained by leukapheresis. Libraries were prepared and TCR repertoires were sequenced by different laboratories using diverse techniques, in order to increase sequencing depth and limit assay-specific biases. For each donor, CD4 naive and CD4 memory were each run on three plates, CD8 naive on two plates, and CD8 memory on one plate.

The CDR3, from cysteine to phenylalanine, totals 15 residues. Only CDR3 DNA remains: 45 bases, in frame from the first base. V is clipped by 0 bases and J by 4 bases, and the sequence between their germline boundaries is 10 bases long. Reading the germline V gene (reference sequence) gives CDR1 LNHNV and CDR2 YYDKDF. The investigation overall reported the following: Clonotypes shared by all four sorted-subset donors showed higher generation probabilities than non-shared clonotypes. The genetic and exposure-history diversity represented was limited by the small number of donors. Incomplete sequencing was indicated by rarefaction of sorted-subset datasets, despite the large sequencing depth. Pairwise subsampling led to the expectation that sequencing depth would affect the degree of clonotype sharing among donors. Naive subsets generally had larger estimated clonotype richness than memory subsets. Sampling was limited to blood, and TCR repertoires in tissue likely differ from TCR repertoires in blood. Sharing across a few donors was observed for approximately 5% of naive CD4, over 3% of naive CD8, over 2% of memory CD4, and less than 0.45% of memory CD8 clonotypes.

CD8 naive samples consisted of CD45RO-negative cells that were positively selected for CCR7, yielding a CD45RA+CCR7+ population without TemRA cells. The donors were healthy, HIV-negative adults with no recently reported acute infections or vaccinations. Only Caucasian adults living in Nashville, Tennessee, USA were represented among the donors. After blood collection by leukapheresis, PBMCs were isolated using Ficoll-Histopaque density gradient centrifugation and then cryopreserved in the vapor phase of liquid nitrogen. Analytical flow cytometry was used to check the purity and quantity of every magnetically sorted T cell population. Each sorted fraction had its genomic DNA isolated and then quantified by UV absorbance on a Nanodrop 2000c.

The specimen was naive CD8+ T cells sorted from blood. Taken with the paper, the label for cell subset or site translates to: CD45RA+CCR7+. The chain is made from TRBV15 and TRBJ1-5; the D gene is not confidently resolved. This receptor was obtained from a man aged 25-45 years in good health. The CDR3 protein: CATSRDRAANQPQHF. The nucleotides are TGTGCCACCAGCAGAGATAGGGCAGCGAATCAGCCCCAGCATTTT.